The clone carrying this T cell receptor (beta chain) appeared a few times. Sample time point: pre-sensitization, week 0. Specified treatment: therapeutic diphenylcyclopropenone sensitization with weekly scalp DPC. CDR1 and CDR2 (germline): SGHTA, FQGNSA. This CDR3 is 14 amino acids long. Trimming pared 1 base from V and 2 bases from J, leaving 8 bases between. This record comes from a study of human T cells and chemical hapten exposure. The wider study: Alopecia areata, totalis or universalis was found in mostly female patients.

What the library attached to individual cDNA molecules were unique molecular identifiers. In the source study's methods: Sampled TCR counts reached a median of 95,638 per sample, with values ranging from about 23,224 to 700,000. TCRdb fed the RACE reads into MiXCR, producing one record per CDR3 protein. TCRdb's processing, not the authors', yielded these V and J calls. The sample includes 65,000 to 70,000 distinct CDR3 sequences, approximately 9.9% of them seen just once. The chain combines TRBV7-2 with TRBJ1-1, with D hard to call. The sample here was whole blood, taken in connection with sensitization to the hapten diphenylcyclopropenone (DPC). The origin of this receptor is a woman aged 45-65 years with alopecia areata. Some clones in this sample may be carry-over from other donors' samples. CDR3 sequence (DNA): TGTGCCAGCAGCTTAGGGCAGTTCAACACTGAAGCTTTCTTT. Protein: CASSLGQFNTEAFF.